This T cell receptor beta chain is from a study of T cell responses to AZD1222 COVID-19 vaccine. Profiled with immunoSEQ multiplex PCR; TCRdb holds only in-frame clones, not every one. The table lists about 72,000 clones, 80% to 90% of them singletons, with more than 25% in the top ten. V was pared by 4 bases and J by 3 bases, with 3 bases of the junction left unmatched. The CDR3 extends over 14 amino acids. Germline V CDR1 and CDR2: SEHNR, FQNEAQ (reference sequence). Turning to this clone: Antigen unknown.

Points from the study as a whole: Most donors were white British, females outnumbered males, and clonal diversity was possibly underestimated. There were repertoire samples only from the period after the peak T cell response. Vaccine-related CD4 TCRs covered spike, predominating at 160-218 and 743-854.

The chain carries TRBV7-9 and TRBJ2-7, with TRBD1 identical over 10 bases. The sequence was obtained from an adult who received the AZD1222 COVID-19 vaccine. Specimen: peripheral blood, collected 28 days after the second AZD1222 dose. The CDR3 reads CASSSDRGFYEQYF. The DNA of the CDR3 is TGTGCCAGCAGCTCGGACAGGGGGTTCTACGAGCAGTACTTC. Together with reference TRBV7-9 and TRBJ2-7, the CDR3 gives the full variable domain: DTGVSQNPRHKITKRGQNVTFRCDPISEHNRLYWYRQTLGQGPEFLTYFQNEAQLEKSRLLSDRFSAERPKGSFSTLEIQRTEQGDSAMYLCASSSDRGFYEQYFGPGTRLTVT.